One sample yielded the 17 T cell receptor beta chains listed below, sequenced in a study of a mutant IDH1 vaccine in newly diagnosed glioma. As for time point: week 35, safety follow-up. What each vaccine dose contained was 300 ug of mutant IDH1 20-mer peptide, accompanied by topical imiquimod. No antigen has been identified for these receptors. The data were produced by immunoSEQ multiplex PCR, yet TCRdb's version contains in-frame clones alone and is incomplete. The data contain more than 40,000 clones, around 90% of them seen just once; the ten biggest clones take up around 6%. The sample in question was PBMCs, obtained from a glioma patient whose treatment included an IDH1 peptide vaccine. Every receptor here comes from a woman aged 40-49 years with glioma.

The V call is TRBV6-1, the J call TRBJ2-5, with 10 bases lining up with TRBD2. CDR3 length: 14 amino acids. CDR1 is MNHNS, CDR2 SASEGT, per germline. Trimming took 7 bases from V and 5 from J; bases not matched to a gene: 7. In DNA, the CDR3 is TGTGCCAGCACAAGGAGCGGGGGGGGTGAGACCCAGTACTTC. It is translated as CASTRSGGGETQYF.

This chain uses TRBV7-9 with TRBJ1-1; D possibly corresponds to TRBD1 (6 bases). The CDR3 runs 17 residues. V lost 7 bases and J lost 5, with 26 bases in between. The V gene's germline CDR1 is SEHNR and CDR2 FQNEAQ (reference sequence). This CDR3 is CASTPRGVEPERTEAFF. DNA for the CDR3: TGTGCCAGCACCCCAAGGGGGGTAGAACCGGAGAGGACTGAAGCTTTCTTT. Complete variable domain (other parts from reference TRBV7-9 and TRBJ1-1): DTGVSQNPRHKITKRGQNVTFRCDPISEHNRLYWYRQTLGQGPEFLTYFQNEAQLEKSRLLSDRFSAERPKGSFSTLEIQRTEQGDSAMYLCASTPRGVEPERTEAFFGQGTRLTVV.

V is TRBV5-4 and J is TRBJ1-2; 8 nucleotides line up with TRBD1. Germline lookup yields CDR1 SGHNT and CDR2 YYREEE (reference sequence). J was trimmed by 11 bases and V by 3 bases; bases with no gene match: 18. There are 16 residues in the CDR3. CDR3 residues: CASSSRTGRMDGGYTF. CDR3 DNA sequence: TGTGCCAGCAGCTCCCGGACAGGGCGAATGGACGGGGGGTACACCTTC. Supplemented by reference TRBV5-4 and TRBJ1-2, the full variable domain reads ETGVTQSPTHLIKTRGQQVTLRCSSQSGHNTVSWYQQALGQGPQFIFQYYREEENGRGNFPPRFSGLQFPNYSSELNVNALELDDSALYLCASSSRTGRMDGGYTFGSGTRLTVV.

This chain joins TRBV19 and TRBJ2-4; possibly TRBD2 for D (6 bases). Germline assignment: CDR1 LNHDA and CDR2 SQIVND (reference sequence). The germline V and J ends were trimmed by 5 bases and 6 bases, with 14 bases remaining between them. The CDR3 has 14 residues. The CDR3 nucleotides read TGTGCCAGTAGTCCCTTCGGCGGGACAAACATTCAGTACTTC. Translating gives CASSPFGGTNIQYF.

This chain connects TRBV6-6 to TRBJ2-3; maybe TRBD2 (7 bases). The CDR3 is 16 amino acids. The germline CDR1 and CDR2 sequences are MNHNY and SVGAGI (reference sequence). The V end was cut by 6 bases, the J end by 3 bases, with 19 bases between. The CDR3 loop is CASRAVGGGSTDTQYF. The CDR3 region has the DNA TGTGCCAGCAGAGCGGTGGGAGGGGGATCTACAGATACGCAGTATTTT.

V and J are TRBV2 and TRBJ1-2; a weak D match, TRBD1 (6 bases). The V end lost 4 bases, the J end lost 0 bases, and 12 bases lay between the germline ends. The CDR3 totals 15 residues. The germline V gene has CDR1 SNHLY and CDR2 FYNNEI. CDR3 in amino acids: CASSARQVANYGYTF. CDR3 DNA: TGTGCCAGCAGTGCGCGACAGGTTGCTAACTATGGCTACACCTTC. The full variable domain, completed using reference TRBV2 and TRBJ1-2, is EPEVTQTPSHQVTQMGQEVILRCVPISNHLYFYWYRQILGQKVEFLVSFYNNEISEKSEIFDDQFSVERPDGSNFTLKIRSTKLEDSAMYFCASSARQVANYGYTFGSGTRLTVV.

The chain employs TRBV19 and TRBJ1-1; D gene unclear. The CDR3 sequence is 14 residues long. Germline V gene data show CDR1 as LNHDA and CDR2 as SQIVND (reference sequence). V was clipped by 2 bases and J by 2 bases, with 9 bases between them. CDR3 nucleotide sequence: TGTGCCAGTAGTATATTAAAGGGAAACACTGAAGCTTTCTTT. Its translation is CASSILKGNTEAFF.

The chain carries TRBV10-1 and TRBJ1-6, with 10 bases matching TRBD1. The CDR3 spans 17 residues. CDR1 is WNHNN and CDR2 is SYGVQD in the germline V gene (reference sequence). V shed 10 bases and J 3 bases; nucleotides not matched to a gene: 12. The CDR3 is CATPFRDRGIYNSPLHF. The DNA for the CDR3 is TGCGCCACTCCTTTCCGGGACAGGGGCATCTATAATTCACCCCTCCACTTT.

This sequence joins TRBV15 and TRBJ2-1; the match to TRBD2 covers 16 bases. Per germline, CDR1 LNHNV and CDR2 YYDKDF (reference sequence). The CDR3 extends over 16 amino acids. With V trimmed by 0 bases and J by 9 bases, 2 bases remained unmatched. CDR3 in DNA: TGTGCCACCAGCAGAGAGGGGACTAGCGGGGGGGTTGAGCAGTTCTTC. Translating gives CATSREGTSGGVEQFF.

This clone was seen a handful of times. This chain uses TRBV7-9 with TRBJ1-1, with 11 bases identical to TRBD1. After removal of 7 bases from V and 7 bases from J, the junction contained 8 bases not matched to a gene. The germline V gene has CDR1 SEHNR and CDR2 FQNEAQ (reference sequence). The length of the CDR3 is 14 residues. CDR3 in amino acids: CASTTTGQGVEAFF. DNA for the CDR3: TGTGCCAGCACTACCACGGGACAGGGGGTTGAAGCTTTCTTT.

The V gene is TRBV5-1, the J gene TRBJ2-7, with 7 bases identical to TRBD1. Germline trimming cut 2 bases from V and 4 bases from J; bases unmatched to any gene: 6. There are 14 residues in the CDR3. Germline values: CDR1 SGHRS, CDR2 YFSETQ. The CDR3, as DNA: TGCGCCAGCAGCTTAAGCACAGGGGTGTACGAGCAGTACTTC. Translation: CASSLSTGVYEQYF.

The gene calls are TRBV9 and TRBJ1-4; TRBD1 matches at 12 bases. Trimming removed 0 bases from V and 6 bases from J; junction bases left unmatched: 6. There are 17 residues in the CDR3. Germline CDR1 SGDLS, CDR2 YYNGEE. The CDR3 bases are TGTGCCAGCAGCGTAGCCGGGACAGGGGGCTTTCATGAAAAACTGTTTTTT. Protein: CASSVAGTGGFHEKLFF.

The chain uses TRBV4-1 and TRBJ2-7, with a tentative D call TRBD1 (6 bases). Looked up from germline, CDR1 is MGHRA and CDR2 is YSYEKL. V dropped 0 bases and J dropped 6 bases, with 15 bases sitting between them. The CDR3 contains 15 residues. The DNA for the CDR3 is TGCGCCAGCAGCCAAGATACAACAGGGTTGGGCGAGCAGTACTTC. As protein: CASSQDTTGLGEQYF.

The chain is built from TRBV6-6 and TRBJ1-2, with TRBD1 as a possible D gene (6 bases). CDR3 length: 14 residues. Germline V gives CDR1 MNHNY, CDR2 SVGAGI (reference sequence). Trimming took 6 bases from V and 4 from J, leaving 15 bases between them. Here the CDR3 reads CASSSQGRGYGYTF. The CDR3 DNA is TGTGCCAGCAGCTCACAGGGAAGAGGCTATGGCTACACCTTC.

V gene TRBV4-1 combines with J gene TRBJ2-7; 11 nucleotides line up with TRBD1. V lost 1 base to trimming and J lost 4 bases; unmatched junction nucleotides: 6. CDR3 size: 16 residues. Germline assignment: CDR1 MGHRA and CDR2 YSYEKL. CDR3 coding DNA: TGCGCCAGCAGCCAAGTTTCCGGACAGGGGGCTTACGAGCAGTACTTC. Residues: CASSQVSGQGAYEQYF.

V usage is TRBV7-2 and J usage is TRBJ2-1; D remains unclear. Trimming pared 2 bases from V and 0 bases from J, leaving 8 bases between. The CDR3 is 15 residues long. Per the germline V gene, CDR1 is SGHTA and CDR2 is FQGNSA. The CDR3 here is CASSLSDHSYNEQFF. The CDR3 nucleotides are TGTGCCAGCAGCTTATCGGATCACTCCTACAATGAGCAGTTCTTC.

The V and J genes are TRBV7-2 and TRBJ1-4; D gene uncertain. Germline lookup yields CDR1 SGHTA and CDR2 FQGNSA. There are 14 residues in the CDR3. The ends were cut back, 0 bases at V and 0 bases at J, with 2 bases in the middle. CDR3 region: CASSLAATNEKLFF. The CDR3 DNA reads TGTGCCAGCAGCTTAGCCGCAACTAATGAAAAACTGTTTTTT.